This paragraph reports one TCR beta chain. As yet, its antigen is unknown. This entry belongs to a study of T cell responses to AZD1222 COVID-19 vaccine. The method was immunoSEQ multiplex PCR; TCRdb's version includes in-frame clones alone and lacks a portion of them. This table has 85,000 to 100,000 clones, approximately 88% appearing once. The CDR3 spans 15 residues. V dropped 1 base and J dropped 0; count of bases not matched to a gene: 3. Germline CDR1 reads MGHRA; CDR2 reads YSYEKL. Study results and limitations: Increases in Spike-specific TCR breadth and depth were seen after two AZD1222 doses. The study sampled repertoires only after the peak T cell response.

This material consisted of peripheral blood, taken on day 0 of AZD1222 vaccination. The V gene is TRBV4-1, the J gene TRBJ2-7; 7 bases line up with TRBD1. This receptor was obtained from an adult in good health. CDR3 sequence: CASSQGTGRSYEQYF. The CDR3 coding sequence is TGCGCCAGCAGCCAAGGGACAGGCCGCTCCTACGAGCAGTACTTC.